Following are 21 T cell receptor beta chains from one sample sequenced in a study of shared clonotypes between healthy human individuals. The method was immunoSEQ multiplex PCR; TCRdb's version includes in-frame clones alone and lacks a portion of them. The sample holds around 700,000 clones, roughly 70% seen once. Sequencing input: memory CD4+ T cells sorted from blood. This sample's subset: CD45RA-negative fraction. All receptors come from a woman aged 25 to 39 in good health.

The chain joins TRBV5-1 to TRBJ2-1; TRBD2 matches at 9 bases. Germline CDR1 reads SGHRS; CDR2 reads YFSETQ. Trimming at V came to 0 bases and at J to 9 bases, leaving 19 bases not matched to a gene. The length of the CDR3 is 19 residues. The chain's CDR3 is CASSLALAGTIMGKGEQFF. In DNA form, the CDR3 reads TGCGCCAGCAGCTTGGCCCTAGCGGGAACCATTATGGGCAAGGGTGAGCAGTTCTTC.

This sequence joins TRBV10-2 and TRBJ2-3; unclear D gene. This CDR3 contains 13 residues. Per the germline V gene, CDR1 is WSHSY and CDR2 is SAAADI. Trimming stripped 2 bases from V and 2 bases from J, with 5 bases between. In DNA form, the CDR3 reads TGCGCCAGCAGTGAGCAGGCCACAGATACGCAGTATTTT. The encoded protein is CASSEQATDTQYF.

The J gene is TRBJ2-1, the V gene TRBV4-2, with D maybe TRBD2 (6 bases). The V gene's germline CDR1 is LGHNA and CDR2 YNFKEQ. There are 17 residues in the CDR3. Trimming removed 1 base from V and 0 bases from J, with 13 bases in between. DNA of the CDR3: TGTGCCAGCAGCCAAGTTTCAGCGGGTAGCTCCTACAATGAGCAGTTCTTC. Protein: CASSQVSAGSSYNEQFF.

This chain uses TRBV28 with TRBJ2-7, with D possibly being TRBD2 (5 bases). Trimming pared 5 bases from V and 3 bases from J, leaving 8 bases between. CDR1 and CDR2 from the germline V gene are MDHEN and SYDVKM. CDR3 length equals 12 residues. Written as DNA, the CDR3 is TGTGCCAGCAGTGAACTAGGCTACGAGCAGTACTTC. Translating gives CASSELGYEQYF.

This chain joins TRBV7-3 and TRBJ2-1, with TRBD2 identical over 7 bases. Germline CDR1 SGHTA, CDR2 FQGTGA. The CDR3 has 15 residues. V dropped 5 bases and J dropped 4; count of bases not matched to a gene: 8. The CDR3 region is CASSLGEGLYNEQFF. CDR3 nucleotides: TGTGCCAGCAGCCTCGGGGAGGGCTTATACAATGAGCAGTTCTTC.

This clone was detected only once. This chain joins TRBV28 and TRBJ1-4; possibly TRBD1 for D (5 bases). Trimming left V 5 bases short and J 0 bases short, with 10 bases between. CDR1 and CDR2 (germline): MDHEN, SYDVKM. The CDR3 extends over 15 amino acids. CDR3 nucleotides: TGTGCCAGCAGTACGCCGGGGGCAACTAATGAAAAACTGTTTTTT. Protein: CASSTPGATNEKLFF.

V usage is TRBV6-5 and J usage is TRBJ2-2; D gene unclear. The germline V and J ends were trimmed by 6 bases and 7 bases, with 9 bases remaining between them. Germline V gene sequence: CDR1 MNHEY, CDR2 SVGAGI. The CDR3 runs 12 residues. The CDR3 here is CASRATSGELFF. The CDR3 region has the DNA TGTGCCAGCAGAGCAACAAGCGGGGAGCTGTTTTTT.

This rearrangement joins TRBV11-2 to TRBJ2-1; TRBD2 matches 11 bases. CDR3 length equals 13 residues. V was pared by 7 bases and J by 7 bases, with 3 bases of the junction left unmatched. Germline lookup yields CDR1 SGHAT and CDR2 FQNNGV. The CDR3 DNA sequence: TGTGCCAGCACCGGGACTAGCGGAAATGAGCAGTTCTTC. It yields the protein CASTGTSGNEQFF.

V usage is TRBV7-9 and J usage is TRBJ2-5; D is perhaps TRBD1 (6 bases). CDR3 length: 16 residues. Germline V gives CDR1 SEHNR, CDR2 FQNEAQ (reference sequence). V lost 5 bases and J lost 0, with 16 bases in between. In DNA form, the CDR3 reads TGTGCCAGCAGCGGGCAGGACAGAGCGTACCAAGAGACCCAGTACTTC. Its protein is CASSGQDRAYQETQYF.

This clone was recorded a few times. V is TRBV7-9 and J is TRBJ2-5; D call uncertain. Germline CDR1 SEHNR, CDR2 FQNEAQ (reference sequence). The CDR3 runs 13 residues. V gave up 3 bases and J gave up 5 bases, with 10 bases separating them. DNA of the CDR3: TGTGCCAGCAGCTTGACGATAGGGGAGACCCAGTACTTC. Amino acids: CASSLTIGETQYF.

This clone has just a few counts. This same CDR3 is encoded by further DNA sequences in the sample. V usage is TRBV27 and J usage is TRBJ2-7; D may be TRBD1 (6 bases). CDR3 length: 14 amino acids. Germline lookup yields CDR1 MNHEY and CDR2 SMNVEV (reference sequence). V gave up 3 bases and J gave up 2 bases, with 11 bases separating them. CDR3 residues: CASSFSQGPYEQYF. As DNA, the CDR3 is TGTGCCAGCAGTTTTTCACAGGGCCCCTACGAGCAGTACTTC.

This clone has only one observation. This rearrangement joins TRBV28 to TRBJ2-3; 13 bases are shared with TRBD2. Germline lookup yields CDR1 MDHEN and CDR2 SYDVKM. Trimming at V came to 4 bases and at J to 7 bases, leaving 2 bases not matched to a gene. The CDR3 spans 14 residues. The CDR3 DNA follows: TGTGCCAGCAGTTGGACTAGCGGGAGTCATACGCAGTATTTT. The encoded protein is CASSWTSGSHTQYF.

The chain couples TRBV6-5 to TRBJ2-1; D call uncertain. Trimming removed 0 bases from V and 4 bases from J, with 7 bases in between. The CDR3 has 14 residues. Germline V gene data show CDR1 as MNHEY and CDR2 as SVGAGI. In DNA, the CDR3 is TGTGCCAGCAGTTACTCTCGGCTATACAATGAGCAGTTCTTC. It is translated as CASSYSRLYNEQFF.

This chain joins TRBV6-1 and TRBJ2-5, with D perhaps matching TRBD2 (6 bases). CDR3 size: 16 residues. Per the germline V gene, CDR1 is MNHNS and CDR2 is SASEGT. With 4 bases removed from V and 1 base from J, the gap between germline ends came to 16 bases. The CDR3 loop reads CASSAQLGGSQETQYF. CDR3 nucleotide sequence: TGTGCCAGCAGTGCCCAATTGGGGGGTTCCCAAGAGACCCAGTACTTC.

V and J are TRBV28 and TRBJ1-2; D is ambiguous. The germline V gene encodes CDR1 MDHEN and CDR2 SYDVKM. The CDR3 runs 14 residues. Trimming left V 5 bases short and J 7 bases short, with 17 bases between. The CDR3 coding sequence is TGTGCCAGCAGTCCGATCCGGGAGTCACTTGGCTACACCTTC. This translates into CASSPIRESLGYTF.

With respect to this clone: The sample contains more than one DNA sequence encoding this CDR3. This chain uses TRBV6-5 with TRBJ1-3; the D is unclear. Trimming shortened V by 6 bases and J by 0 bases, and 3 bases separated the two germline ends. Germline loops: CDR1 MNHEY, CDR2 SVGAGI. CDR3 length equals 12 residues. The CDR3 region has the DNA TGTGCCAGCAGCAACTCTGGAAACACCATATATTTT. This encodes CASSNSGNTIYF.

This clone occurred a few times. The J gene is TRBJ2-3, the V gene TRBV7-6; D remains unclear. Trimming cost V 0 bases and J 2 bases, with 3 bases left between them. Germline CDR1 reads SGHVS; CDR2 reads FNYEAQ. This CDR3 is 13 amino acids long. The CDR3: CASSLALTDTQYF. DNA of the CDR3: TGTGCCAGCAGCTTAGCTCTCACAGATACGCAGTATTTT.

CDR3 coding DNA: TGTGCCAGCAGCGTCGGGGCTCGGGAGGGGGCTCTTTATGGGGCCAACGTCCTGACTTTC. It encodes CASSVGAREGALYGANVLTF. J is TRBJ2-6 and V is TRBV9; D might be TRBD2 (8 bases). Germline CDR1 reads SGDLS; CDR2 reads YYNGEE. The CDR3 length is 20 residues. V was clipped by 2 bases and J by 3 bases, with 24 bases between them.

The V gene is TRBV7-9, the J gene TRBJ1-2; D is unresolved. Germline-derived CDR1 and CDR2 are SEHNR and FQNEAQ (reference sequence). The CDR3 sequence is 13 residues long. The germline V and J ends were trimmed by 5 bases and 5 bases, with 12 bases remaining between them. DNA for the CDR3: TGTGCCAGCAGCCAGGACCAGAGTTATGGCTACACCTTC. This codes for CASSQDQSYGYTF.

V and J are TRBV30 and TRBJ1-5, with a weak D call TRBD1 (5 bases). Per germline, CDR1 GTSNPN and CDR2 SVGIG (reference sequence). The CDR3 covers 14 residues. The V end lost 2 bases, the J end lost 2 bases, and 10 bases lay between the germline ends. The CDR3 region has the DNA TGTGCCTGGAGTTCGGGAGGGGGCAATCAGCCCCAGCATTTT. It yields the protein CAWSSGGGNQPQHF.

This clone was detected only a few times. The DNA of the CDR3 is TGTGCCAGCAGTTTGGCGGCTAGCGGGAGGAGGGATGAGCAGTTCTTC. This codes for CASSLAASGRRDEQFF. The chain combines TRBV27 with TRBJ2-1; 11 bases agree with TRBD2. The V gene's germline CDR1 is MNHEY and CDR2 SMNVEV (reference sequence). The CDR3 has 16 residues. With 3 bases clipped from V and 8 bases from J, the junction kept 9 bases outside the gene matches.